A selection of T cell receptor beta chains follows, all from one sample in a study of T cells after yellow fever vaccination. TCRdb independently ran MiXCR on the 5' RACE reads; one entry per CDR3 protein. This sample carries 400,000 or so distinct CDR3 sequences, over 5% of them seen once, and the ten largest clones take over 14%. This sample comprised PBMCs, obtained 5 days after the yellow fever booster vaccination. These receptors were taken from a man aged 25 to 45 who received the YFV17D yellow fever vaccine. The CDR3 runs from the conserved cysteine through the conserved F or W. The D gene is left open where the match is weak. Some rows mark clone size as missing; the rest say once, few, many or name a class of expanded clone.

j_gene | v_gene | d_gene | abundance | CDR3nt | CDR3aa
TRBJ2-5 | TRBV7-2 | - | many | TGTGCCAGCAGCTTTGGGAGCCCAGAGACCCAGTACTTC | CASSFGSPETQYF
TRBJ1-2 | TRBV20-1 | - | - | TGCAGCGCTGGGAACCAAGAAAAAAACTATGGCTACACCTTC | CSAGNQEKNYGYTF
TRBJ2-7 | TRBV2 | - | few | TGTGCCAGCTGGGACTCTGGGACCGAGCAGTACTTC | CASWDSGTEQYF
TRBJ1-3 | TRBV30 | - | - | TGTGCCTGGAGTGTAATTCCGGGGAGGGGATCTGGAAACACCATATATTTT | CAWSVIPGRGSGNTIYF
TRBJ2-1 | TRBV20-1 | - | many | TGCAGTGCTAGAGATCTAGCAGGGGTCAATGAGCAGTTCTTC | CSARDLAGVNEQFF
TRBJ2-5 | TRBV29-1 | TRBD1 | many | TGCAGCGTTGACGACTCCCGACAGGGACGCCGAGAGACCCAGTACTTC | CSVDDSRQGRRETQYF
TRBJ2-5 | TRBV28 | - | - | TGTGCCAGCATCTCTGCGGCGGCCGCTCCCGAGACCCAGTACTTC | CASISAAAAPETQYF
TRBJ2-1 | TRBV2 | - | many | TGTGCCAGCAGTCCCGGGGCTGGGGGTTTCTTC | CASSPGAGGFF
TRBJ2-1 | TRBV5-6 | - | many | TGTGCCAGACGAGGAGAAGAGTTGCCCCGACACAATGAGCAGTTCTTC | CARRGEELPRHNEQFF
TRBJ2-1 | TRBV6-6 | - | many | TGTGCCAGCAGTTACGGGAGCAGGGACTTCTTC | CASSYGSRDFF
TRBJ2-5 | TRBV5-1 | TRBD2 | - | TGCGCCAGCAGCTTGCCTTTAACTAGCGGGCGCCAAGAGACCCAGTACTTC | CASSLPLTSGRQETQYF
TRBJ2-7 | TRBV20-1 | TRBD2 | - | TGCAGTGCTAGCTCTAGCGGGAGCGGCGAGCAGTACTTC | CSASSSGSGEQYF
TRBJ2-3 | TRBV19 | - | - | TGTGCCAGTAGTCCAGGGATCACAGATACGCAGTATTTT | CASSPGITDTQYF
TRBJ2-2 | TRBV3-1 | TRBD1 | - | TGTGCCAGCAGCCCCACAGGGGATACCTCCGGGGAGCTGTTTTTT | CASSPTGDTSGELFF
TRBJ2-3 | TRBV5-1 | TRBD2 | - | TGCGCCAGCAGCTCCACACCGGGACTACCGAGCACAGATACGCAGTATTTT | CASSSTPGLPSTDTQYF